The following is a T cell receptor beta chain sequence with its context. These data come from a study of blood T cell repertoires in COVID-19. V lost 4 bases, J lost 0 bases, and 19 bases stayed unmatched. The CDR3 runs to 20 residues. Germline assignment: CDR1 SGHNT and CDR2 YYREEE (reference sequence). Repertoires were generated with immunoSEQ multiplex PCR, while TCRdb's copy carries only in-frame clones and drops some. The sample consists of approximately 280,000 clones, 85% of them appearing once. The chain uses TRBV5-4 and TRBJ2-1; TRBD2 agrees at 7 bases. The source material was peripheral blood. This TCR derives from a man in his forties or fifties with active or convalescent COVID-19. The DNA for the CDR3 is TGTGCCAGCAGCCTCTCCCGCGGGAGCAACTTTGAATCCTCCTACAATGAGCAGTTCTTC. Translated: CASSLSRGSNFESSYNEQFF.